The rows below give T cell receptor beta chains drawn from one sample of a study of PD-L1 blockade in urothelial cancer. The protocol was immunoSEQ multiplex PCR, while the TCRdb copy is restricted to in-frame clones and leaves out a portion. This sample has 45,000 to 65,000 clones, with 84% found just once. Source: PBMCs, taken around atezolizumab (anti-PD-L1) treatment. The receptors were gathered from a man aged 35 to 55 with urothelial cancer. Each CDR3 is given with its conserved first and last residue. The order of the fields is J gene, clone size, D gene, V gene, CDR3 DNA, CDR3 protein. A D gene is named only where the DNA matches it firmly. Clone size is given for some rows only: seen once, a few or many times, or a class if the clone is expanded.

TRBJ2-2,NA,NA,TRBV9,TGTGCCAGCAGCCCGGGACTTAACACCGGGGAGCTGTTTTTT,CASSPGLNTGELFF
TRBJ2-1,NA,TRBD2,TRBV28,TGTGCCAGCACCAGGGCTAGCGGGAGGGCCCGGAATGAGCAGTTCTTC,CASTRASGRARNEQFF
TRBJ2-5,NA,TRBD2,TRBV25-1,TGTGCCAGCACGCCGGGGAGGGGTCACCACCAAGAGACCCAGTACTTC,CASTPGRGHHQETQYF
TRBJ1-1,NA,TRBD1,TRBV27,TGTGCCAGCAGTCCCCGGGACAGATACACTGAAGCTTTCTTT,CASSPRDRYTEAFF
TRBJ2-5,NA,NA,TRBV7-2,TGTGCCAGCAGCAGAGCGAAAGAGACCCAGTACTTC,CASSRAKETQYF
TRBJ2-7,NA,TRBD2,TRBV27,TGTGCCAGCAGTTCTCCGGGACTAGCGGCCGAGCAGTACTTC,CASSSPGLAAEQYF
TRBJ2-7,NA,TRBD2,TRBV7-9,TGTGCCAGCAGCCGTAGTACTAGCGGGGCCCTCGTTTTCTACGAGCAGTACTTC,CASSRSTSGALVFYEQYF
TRBJ2-7,NA,TRBD2,TRBV7-8,TGTGCCAGCAGCTTAGCTAGCGGGACCCACTACGAGCAGTACTTC,CASSLASGTHYEQYF
TRBJ2-7,NA,NA,TRBV11-3,TGTGCCAGCAGCTTAGGTTTGGAGTCGGGCGAGCAGTACTTC,CASSLGLESGEQYF
TRBJ2-5,NA,NA,TRBV6-5,TGTGCCAGCAGTTTGGAAGGGGCGGCAGAGACCCAGTACTTC,CASSLEGAAETQYF
TRBJ1-2,NA,NA,TRBV18,TGTGCCAGCTCACCCCCTGCGGAGGGAGGCTATGGCTACACCTTC,CASSPPAEGGYGYTF
TRBJ1-2,NA,NA,TRBV29-1,TGCAGCGATGGTAGAGGTCGGGATAGCTCATCGGACTATGGCTACACCTTC,CSDGRGRDSSSDYGYTF
TRBJ2-2,few,NA,TRBV23-1,TGCGCCAGCACCCCTGGGGAGCTGTTTTTT,CASTPGELFF
TRBJ1-2,NA,NA,TRBV7-9,TGTGCCAGCAGGGCAGGGCCCTGGGGCTACACCTTC,CASRAGPWGYTF
TRBJ1-1,NA,TRBD1,TRBV11-2,TGTGCCAGCAGCTTAGATCGACAGGGGCCGTTTGAAGCTTTCTTT,CASSLDRQGPFEAFF
TRBJ2-2,NA,NA,TRBV11-3,TGTGCCAGCAGCTCCTTTAGCGGGAACACCGGGGAGCTGTTTTTT,CASSSFSGNTGELFF
TRBJ1-1,NA,NA,TRBV27,TGTGCCAGCAGATACCTTGCCAGGCTGAACACTGAAGCTTTCTTT,CASRYLARLNTEAFF
TRBJ2-5,once,TRBD1,TRBV6-5,TGTGCCAGCAGTTACGGGGACAGACAAGAGGCCCAGTACTTC,CASSYGDRQEAQYF
TRBJ2-1,NA,NA,TRBV7-2,TGTGCCAGCAGCTCGGACAGAGCGAGGAGTAACAATGAGCAGTTCTTC,CASSSDRARSNNEQFF
TRBJ2-5,NA,NA,TRBV27,TGTGCCAGCAGTCCCCACCCAGGAGGAGCGGAGACCCAGTACTTC,CASSPHPGGAETQYF
TRBJ2-1,NA,NA,TRBV25-1,TGTGCCAGCAGTGAATACGGGGTTCCTGAGCAGTTCTTC,CASSEYGVPEQFF
TRBJ1-5,NA,NA,TRBV6-5,TGTGCCAGCAGTTACTCCCGGCCAGGAGGGCGGCCCCAGCATTTT,CASSYSRPGGRPQHF
TRBJ2-7,once,TRBD1,TRBV15,TGTGCCACCAGCAGTGATTCGGGACAGCTCTCCTACGAGCAGTACTTC,CATSSDSGQLSYEQYF
TRBJ2-3,NA,NA,TRBV9,TGTGCCAGCAGCGTACCGGCTAGCGACCCGGGGCCGGGTACGCAGTATTTT,CASSVPASDPGPGTQYF
TRBJ1-5,NA,TRBD1,TRBV30,TGTGCCTGGACTAGTAGGGGGCTTGACAATCAGCCCCAGCATTTT,CAWTSRGLDNQPQHF
TRBJ2-7,few,NA,TRBV28,TGTGCCAGCAGTTTGCGTACTAGGAACGAGCAGTACTTC,CASSLRTRNEQYF
TRBJ2-1,NA,TRBD2,TRBV5-1,TGCGCCAGCAGCTTGGGTGGGACTAGCGGGTCAAATGAGCAGTTCTTC,CASSLGGTSGSNEQFF
TRBJ2-2,NA,NA,TRBV25-1,TGTGCCAGCAGTGACCCCTGGAACACCGGGGAGCTGTTTTTT,CASSDPWNTGELFF